What follows are 23 T cell receptor beta chains derived from one specimen sequenced in a study of shared clonotypes between healthy human individuals. Positively selected for CCR7, the CD45RO-negative cells used as naive CD8 cells excluded terminally differentiated effector memory CD45RA+ cells. Assay: immunoSEQ multiplex PCR; the TCRdb copy retains only in-frame clones and omits some. The sample has under 700,000 clones; 90% to 95% are singletons. Material for sequencing was naive CD8+ T cells sorted from blood. The receptors derive from a woman between 25 and 40 years old in good health.

The chain couples TRBV27 to TRBJ2-3; the D gene is possibly TRBD2 (5 bases). Trimming shortened V by 6 bases and J by 5 bases, and 12 bases separated the two germline ends. Germline-derived CDR1 and CDR2 are MNHEY and SMNVEV (reference sequence). The CDR3 runs to 13 residues. The DNA of the CDR3 is TGTGCCAGCAGGGACTCACGCGGAGATACGCAGTATTTT. Its protein is CASRDSRGDTQYF.

J is TRBJ2-3 and V is TRBV9; D gene ambiguous. Germline V lookup: CDR1 SGDLS, CDR2 YYNGEE. This CDR3 is 15 amino acids long. V lost 0 bases and J lost 0, with 8 bases in between. The CDR3 coding sequence is TGTGCCAGCAGCGTAGGGCAGGTGAGCACAGATACGCAGTATTTT. This translates into CASSVGQVSTDTQYF.

V gene TRBV29-1 combines with J gene TRBJ1-5; D is uncertain. The V end lost 7 bases, the J end lost 0 bases, and 13 bases lay between the germline ends. The germline V gene has CDR1 SQVTM and CDR2 ANQGSEA. This CDR3 has 14 residues. The DNA for the CDR3 is TGCAGCGCGGCGGGAGCCGATAGCAATCAGCCCCAGCATTTT. It encodes CSAAGADSNQPQHF.

The chain joins TRBV5-1 to TRBJ1-5; D gene ambiguous. V was trimmed by 4 bases and J by 7 bases, leaving 9 bases between them. Germline assignment: CDR1 SGHRS and CDR2 YFSETQ. The CDR3 loop spans 12 amino acids. Here the CDR3 reads CASSPPLQPQHF. Here the CDR3 DNA reads TGCGCCAGCAGCCCCCCCCTACAGCCCCAGCATTTT.

The V and J genes are TRBV13 and TRBJ2-3; D not certain. The CDR3 totals 13 residues. Germline-derived CDR1 and CDR2 are PRHDT and FYEKMQ (reference sequence). V lost 1 base and J 4 bases, leaving 6 bases between the germline ends. CDR3 residues: CASSLASSDTQYF. CDR3 DNA: TGTGCCAGCAGCTTAGCCTCTTCAGATACGCAGTATTTT.

This clone was counted a few times. The V gene is TRBV4-1, the J gene TRBJ1-4; no clear D gene. This CDR3 contains 14 residues. The V gene's germline CDR1 is MGHRA and CDR2 YSYEKL. V lost 6 bases to trimming and J lost 1 base, with 9 bases between them. CDR3 sequence: CASSQPGTNEKLFF. CDR3 sequence (DNA): TGCGCCAGCAGTCAACCGGGAACTAATGAAAAACTGTTTTTT.

This clone was recorded once. V usage is TRBV27 and J usage is TRBJ1-1; D not resolved. CDR1 and CDR2 from the germline V gene are MNHEY and SMNVEV (reference sequence). The CDR3 totals 13 residues. V shed 4 bases and J shed 0 bases, with 6 bases lying between them. The CDR3 loop reads CASSYSMNTEAFF. The CDR3 nucleotides are TGTGCCAGCAGTTACTCCATGAACACTGAAGCTTTCTTT.

This chain links TRBV27 with TRBJ1-1, with TRBD1 as a possible D gene (5 bases). Germline V CDR1 and CDR2: MNHEY, SMNVEV (reference sequence). This CDR3 comprises 15 residues. V lost 5 bases and J 2 bases, leaving 15 bases between the germline ends. CDR3 bases: TGTGCCAGCAGTCCCCCCGGGGGGGTAAACACTGAAGCTTTCTTT. Translation: CASSPPGGVNTEAFF.

J is TRBJ2-3 and V is TRBV28, with 7 bases identical to TRBD2. With 6 bases clipped from V and 0 bases from J, the junction kept 6 bases outside the gene matches. The germline gives CDR1 MDHEN, CDR2 SYDVKM. The CDR3 is 15 residues long. CDR3 DNA: TGTGCCAGCAGCTGGGTAGCGGGCAGCACAGATACGCAGTATTTT. Its translation: CASSWVAGSTDTQYF.

Only one count was recorded for this clone. The rearrangement links TRBV7-6 to TRBJ1-3, with 8 bases fitting TRBD1. The CDR3 contains 16 residues. Germline V gives CDR1 SGHVS, CDR2 FNYEAQ. Germline trimming cut 5 bases from V and 1 base from J; bases unmatched to any gene: 7. For the CDR3, the DNA is TGTGCCAGCAGCCCAGTCAACAGGGGGTCTGGAAACACCATATATTTT. This sequence encodes CASSPVNRGSGNTIYF.

V gene TRBV28 combines with J gene TRBJ2-1; D gene ambiguous. Per the germline V gene, CDR1 is MDHEN and CDR2 is SYDVKM. The V and J ends lost 2 bases and 5 bases respectively, with 10 bases between them. This CDR3 has 14 residues. DNA for the CDR3: TGTGCCAGCAGTTTAACGGACCCAAACAATGAGCAGTTCTTC. Amino acids: CASSLTDPNNEQFF.

This chain uses TRBV2 with TRBJ2-1; unclear D gene. Germline V gene data show CDR1 as SNHLY and CDR2 as FYNNEI. Trimming took 3 bases from V and 3 from J, leaving 12 bases between them. The CDR3 runs to 15 residues. The CDR3 reads CASSEESVDYNEQFF. CDR3 nucleotide sequence: TGTGCCAGCAGTGAGGAGTCCGTAGACTACAATGAGCAGTTCTTC.

This clone showed up just once. The V gene is TRBV4-2, the J gene TRBJ1-4; D uncertain. CDR3 length: 17 residues. CDR1 and CDR2 (germline): LGHNA, YNFKEQ. Trimming removed 0 bases at V and 4 bases at J, with 15 bases between. CDR3 region: CASSQDLSRAYNEKLFF. CDR3 DNA: TGTGCCAGCAGCCAAGATCTGTCCCGGGCTTATAATGAAAAACTGTTTTTT.

The chain couples TRBV5-5 to TRBJ2-7; D may be TRBD1 (6 bases). Germline CDR1 reads SGHKS; CDR2 reads YYEKEE (reference sequence). Between the trimmed V and J ends, which lost 5 bases and 5 bases, there was a span of 14 bases. This CDR3 is 13 amino acids long. The CDR3 reads CASRDSFLDEQYF. The DNA of the CDR3 is TGTGCCAGCAGGGACAGCTTTTTGGACGAGCAGTACTTC.

The CDR3 is CASSLDQTSENTGELFF. The CDR3 DNA reads TGTGCCAGCAGCTTAGATCAGACTAGCGAGAACACCGGGGAGCTGTTTTTT. The genes are TRBV11-2 and TRBJ2-2; 8 nucleotides line up with TRBD2. Germline V gives CDR1 SGHAT, CDR2 FQNNGV. This CDR3 has 17 residues. Trimming at V came to 0 bases and at J to 1 base, leaving 4 bases not matched to a gene.

The rearrangement uses TRBV29-1 and TRBJ2-1, with TRBD2 as a possible D gene (7 bases). Germline lookup yields CDR1 SQVTM and CDR2 ANQGSEA. The CDR3 has 15 amino acids. V lost 4 bases, J lost 1 base, and 14 bases lay in between. In nucleotides, the CDR3 is TGCAGCGTTGTCGGGGGGCGGGAGTCCTACAATGAGCAGTTCTTC. Its protein is CSVVGGRESYNEQFF.

The gene calls are TRBV7-9 and TRBJ2-7; TRBD2 matches 12 bases. The J segment lost 6 bases and the V segment lost 1 base, leaving 13 bases of the junction unmatched. Germline CDR1 reads SEHNR; CDR2 reads FQNEAQ (reference sequence). This CDR3 has 18 residues. CDR3 nucleotides: TGTGCCAGCAGCTTAGGGACTAGCGGGGAGTTAGTGTGGCGCGAGCAGTACTTC. Its translation is CASSLGTSGELVWREQYF. Full variable domain (rest looked up from reference TRBV7-9 and TRBJ2-7): DTGVSQNPRHKITKRGQNVTFRCDPISEHNRLYWYRQTLGQGPEFLTYFQNEAQLEKSRLLSDRFSAERPKGSFSTLEIQRTEQGDSAMYLCASSLGTSGELVWREQYFGPGTRLTVT.

This clone came up once. This chain's CDR3 is CASSLSLGSNTEAFF. In DNA form, the CDR3 reads TGTGCCAGCAGTTTATCATTAGGCTCCAACACTGAAGCTTTCTTT. The chain is built from TRBV27 and TRBJ1-1; D gene ambiguous. The germline V gene encodes CDR1 MNHEY and CDR2 SMNVEV (reference sequence). V was cut by 0 bases and J by 2 bases, with 10 bases left in between. CDR3 length equals 15 residues.

The chain employs TRBV29-1 and TRBJ1-2; 10 nucleotides agree with TRBD1. CDR1 and CDR2 from the germline V gene are SQVTM and ANQGSEA. CDR3 length: 13 residues. CDR3 bases: TGCAGTGCCCGGGGACAGGGGACCTATGGCTACACCTTC. Amino acids: CSARGQGTYGYTF.

The J gene is TRBJ2-1, the V gene TRBV4-1; no clear D gene. Germline loops: CDR1 MGHRA, CDR2 YSYEKL. V dropped 3 bases and J dropped 2 bases, with 11 bases sitting between them. The CDR3 consists of 15 residues. CDR3 protein: CASSHDPEPYNEQFF. The CDR3 bases are TGCGCCAGCAGCCACGACCCTGAACCCTACAATGAGCAGTTCTTC.

The chain couples TRBV5-6 to TRBJ2-5, with unresolved D. Germline V gene data show CDR1 as SGHDT and CDR2 as YYEEEE. Trimming took 0 bases from V and 5 from J, leaving 8 bases between them. CDR3 length: 13 residues. The CDR3 region is CASSLVTEETQYF. The CDR3 DNA reads TGTGCCAGCAGCTTGGTTACGGAGGAGACCCAGTACTTC.

The rearrangement links TRBV14 to TRBJ2-3; tentatively, D is TRBD1 or TRBD2 (5 bases each). There are 18 residues in the CDR3. V was cut by 0 bases and J by 2 bases, with 18 bases left in between. From germline, CDR1 is SGHDN and CDR2 FVKESK. This chain's CDR3 is CASSQDDPRVGDTDTQYF. In DNA form, the CDR3 reads TGTGCCAGCAGCCAAGATGACCCGCGGGTGGGGGACACAGATACGCAGTATTTT.

This clone was picked up one time. The V gene is TRBV7-8, the J gene TRBJ2-7, with TRBD2 matching 16 bases. This CDR3 is 16 amino acids long. Germline CDR1 and CDR2: SGHVS and FQNEAQ. The V segment lost 5 bases and the J segment 2 bases; nucleotides outside the gene matches: 3. The CDR3 spells CASSQGLAGGAYEQYF. The CDR3 DNA sequence: TGTGCCAGCAGCCAGGGACTAGCGGGAGGGGCCTACGAGCAGTACTTC.